Below, 12 T cell receptor beta chains from the same sample are listed, as sequenced in a study of blood T cell repertoires in COVID-19. The assay was immunoSEQ multiplex PCR, and TCRdb's table has in-frame clones only and misses some. This table holds approximately 300,000 clones, more than 85% found once. The sequencing input was PBMCs or T cells enriched from blood (not recorded which). These receptors came from a woman in her twenties or thirties who had been exposed to COVID-19.

The chain recombines TRBV27 with TRBJ1-1; the D is unclear. The V gene lost 4 bases and the J gene lost 2 bases, with 8 bases spanning the gap. This CDR3 comprises 13 residues. Germline CDR1 reads MNHEY; CDR2 reads SMNVEV (reference sequence). The CDR3 coding sequence is TGTGCCAGCAGTTGGGCACCCAACACTGAAGCTTTCTTT. This sequence encodes CASSWAPNTEAFF.

V usage is TRBV20-1 and J usage is TRBJ1-1, with D perhaps TRBD1 (5 bases). Trimming left V 3 bases short and J 4 bases short, with 15 bases between. The CDR3 is made up of 14 amino acids. CDR1 and CDR2 (germline): DFQATT, SNEGSKA (reference sequence). The DNA of the CDR3 is TGCAGTGCTAGTGTCCCAGGGTGGGGCACTGAAGCTTTCTTT. Protein: CSASVPGWGTEAFF.

The chain joins TRBV5-4 to TRBJ1-1; D is perhaps TRBD1 (5 bases). Per germline, CDR1 SGHNT and CDR2 YYREEE (reference sequence). This CDR3 region has 15 residues. The V end was cut by 0 bases, the J end by 0 bases, with 9 bases between. CDR3 sequence (DNA): TGTGCCAGCAGCTTGGCAGGGCGGTTGAACACTGAAGCTTTCTTT. Residues: CASSLAGRLNTEAFF.

Note on this clone: This clone may be a read error of a much larger clone one base away. The rearrangement joins TRBV7-8 to TRBJ1-5; D uncertain. Germline V gene lookup returns CDR1 SGHVS and CDR2 FQNEAQ. CDR3 length: 14 residues. The ends were cut back, 1 base at V and 3 bases at J, with 7 bases in the middle. CDR3: CASSLGQDNQPQHF. As DNA, the CDR3 is TGTGCCAGCAGCTTAGGGCAGGACAATCAGCCCCAGCATTTT.

This clone was counted a few times. This rearrangement joins TRBV10-3 to TRBJ1-5; 7 bases are shared with TRBD1. This CDR3 region has 14 residues. Germline CDR1 ENHRY, CDR2 SYGVKD. After removal of 6 bases from V and 7 bases from J, the junction contained 9 bases not matched to a gene. Here the CDR3 DNA reads TGTGCCATCAGCGGGGGACAGTGGGGCCAGCCCCAGCATTTT. Protein sequence: CAISGGQWGQPQHF.

This chain joins TRBV4-2 and TRBJ2-3, with 7 bases that match TRBD1. V lost 2 bases, J lost 2 bases, and 7 bases stayed unmatched. The CDR3 extends over 16 amino acids. Germline CDR1 LGHNA, CDR2 YNFKEQ. The CDR3 reads CASSQTGAGATDTQYF. Here the CDR3 DNA reads TGTGCCAGCAGCCAAACAGGGGCCGGGGCCACAGATACGCAGTATTTT.

The chain joins TRBV19 to TRBJ2-1; 10 nucleotides align to TRBD1. The CDR3 covers 15 residues. V gave up 6 bases and J gave up 6 bases; unmatched junction bases: 8. Germline values: CDR1 LNHDA, CDR2 SQIVND (reference sequence). The DNA for the CDR3 is TGTGCCAGTAGCACCTCGACAGGGGGCCTCAATGAGCAGTTCTTC. Translating gives CASSTSTGGLNEQFF.

V is TRBV19 and J is TRBJ1-1; D unresolved. The V gene's germline CDR1 is LNHDA and CDR2 SQIVND (reference sequence). The ends were cut back, 0 bases at V and 2 bases at J, with 10 bases in the middle. The CDR3 runs 15 residues. Here the CDR3 reads CASSIEGGPNTEAFF. The DNA for the CDR3 is TGTGCCAGTAGTATAGAGGGAGGACCTAACACTGAAGCTTTCTTT.

This clone was observed a handful of times. V gene TRBV12-3 or TRBV12-4 combines with J gene TRBJ1-2, with D perhaps TRBD1 (5 bases). With 5 bases removed from V and 3 bases from J, the gap between germline ends came to 7 bases. The CDR3 has 12 residues. CDR3 in amino acids: CASSRGDYGYTF. CDR3 DNA: TGTGCCAGCAGTAGGGGTGACTATGGCTACACCTTC.

The rearrangement links TRBV4-1 to TRBJ1-1; weak D call: TRBD1 (5 bases). Per the germline V gene, CDR1 is MGHRA and CDR2 is YSYEKL. The CDR3 runs to 14 residues. Trimming removed 5 bases at V and 1 base at J, with 11 bases between. Written as DNA, the CDR3 is TGCGCCAGCAGCGACGGGGGGGAGAACACTGAAGCTTTCTTT. Amino acid sequence: CASSDGGENTEAFF.

This rearrangement joins TRBV3-1 (or the pseudogene TRBV3-2) to TRBJ2-1; TRBD1 agrees at 7 bases. This CDR3 has 17 amino acids. J was trimmed by 1 base and V by 4 bases; bases with no gene match: 10. From germline, CDR1 is LGHDT and CDR2 YNNKEL (reference sequence). CDR3 region: CASSPGWTGLSYNEQFF. CDR3 DNA: TGTGCCAGCAGCCCAGGTTGGACAGGTTTATCCTACAATGAGCAGTTCTTC.

V is TRBV2 and J is TRBJ1-3; D uncertain. Between the trimmed V and J ends, which lost 4 bases and 2 bases, there was a span of 12 bases. CDR3 size: 15 residues. Germline V gene sequence: CDR1 SNHLY, CDR2 FYNNEI. The DNA for the CDR3 is TGTGCCAGCAGTGTGAGAAGCGGGACTGGAAACACCATATATTTT. Its translation: CASSVRSGTGNTIYF.